This TCR beta chain was obtained from a study of blood T cell repertoires in COVID-19. Study details: Spain, Italy and the United States supplied samples that represented acute and convalescent COVID-19. PBMCs, B-cell-depleted T cells, or T cells were the source of the cDNA or gDNA that made up the material.

Per the original data handling: It was from reference gene primer amplification that nucleated cell counts were estimated. The assay was immunoSEQ multiplex PCR, and TCRdb's table has in-frame clones only and misses some. The D gene and trimming were derived from the DNA, and the V and J assignments and clone size from that table. Of more than 250,000 clones listed, around four fifths are singletons. The TCR originated in a woman aged 45-65 years with acute or convalescent COVID-19. Sequences were obtained from peripheral blood.

The CDR3: CASSYAPRETYGYTF. Here the CDR3 DNA reads TGTGCCAGCAGTTACGCGCCACGGGAAACATATGGCTACACCTTC. V and J are TRBV6-6 and TRBJ1-2; D ambiguous. The CDR3 runs 15 residues. In germline, CDR1 is MNHNY, CDR2 SVGAGI (reference sequence). V was clipped by 2 bases and J by 5 bases, with 15 bases between them.